This passage covers 7 T cell receptor beta chains from one sample sequenced in a study of blood T cells in healthy people across ages. PCR was performed a second time for about 7 to 12 cycles using a sample-barcoded 5' primer and a J-beta primer mix. TCRdb reprocessed the 5' RACE reads via MiXCR and lists one record per CDR3 protein. The profile shows some 710,000 distinct CDR3 sequences, about a fifth of them singletons. Sequences were obtained from blood. These receptors were taken from a man in his 70s in good health.

This clonotype has a single count. The gene calls are TRBV20-1 and TRBJ1-5, with D perhaps matching TRBD1 (5 bases). Germline V gives CDR1 DFQATT, CDR2 SNEGSKA (reference sequence). V gave up 4 bases and J gave up 0 bases, with 16 bases separating them. The CDR3 runs to 16 residues. The CDR3 sequence is CSATQSLGLSNQPQHF. Here the CDR3 DNA reads TGCAGTGCTACACAGAGTTTGGGACTTAGCAATCAGCCCCAGCATTTT.

The chain has TRBV6-2 or TRBV6-3 and TRBJ2-5; 7 bases align to TRBD2. The length of the CDR3 is 15 residues. Losses at the gene ends were 8 bases for V and 2 bases for J; bases not matched to a gene: 11. Germline loops: CDR1 MNHEY, CDR2 SVGEGT. CDR3 amino acids: CASANLRTSQETQYF. As DNA, the CDR3 is TGTGCCAGCGCAAATTTGAGGACTAGTCAAGAGACCCAGTACTTC.

This chain connects TRBV18 to TRBJ1-2; perhaps TRBD1 as D (6 bases). The CDR3 covers 13 residues. Trimming removed 3 bases at V and 8 bases at J, with 13 bases between. Germline values: CDR1 KGHSH, CDR2 LQKENI. The CDR3 reads CASSPGDKVGYTF. CDR3 in DNA: TGTGCCAGCTCACCGGGGGACAAGGTGGGCTACACCTTC.

The rearrangement uses TRBV5-1 and TRBJ1-4, with a weak D call TRBD1 (6 bases). The CDR3 spans 15 residues. Germline assignment: CDR1 SGHRS and CDR2 YFSETQ. The V and J ends lost 1 base and 7 bases respectively, with 14 bases between them. CDR3: CASSLSATGLEKLFF. For the CDR3, the DNA is TGCGCCAGCAGCTTGTCTGCGACAGGACTTGAAAAACTGTTTTTT. Looking up the rest from reference TRBV5-1 and TRBJ1-4 gives the full variable domain: KAGVTQTPRYLIKTRGQQVTLSCSPISGHRSVSWYQQTPGQGLQFLFEYFSETQRNKGNFPGRFSGRQFSNSRSEMNVSTLELGDSALYLCASSLSATGLEKLFFGSGTQLSVL.

The rearrangement uses TRBV9 and TRBJ2-7; tentative D call: TRBD2 (5 bases). CDR1 is SGDLS and CDR2 is YYNGEE in the germline V gene. The CDR3 contains 14 residues. Trimming removed 4 bases from V and 1 base from J, with 12 bases in between. The CDR3 coding sequence is TGTGCCAGCAGCCCAGGCCAGCGGTCCTACGAGCAGTACTTC. Translating gives CASSPGQRSYEQYF.

The chain employs TRBV3-1 and TRBJ1-2, with D hard to call. Germline values: CDR1 LGHDT, CDR2 YNNKEL (reference sequence). Trimming took off 5 bases at V and 1 base at J, with 8 bases between the two ends. The CDR3 is 13 residues long. CDR3 sequence: CASSTLSNYGYTF. The CDR3 DNA sequence: TGTGCCAGCAGCACCTTGAGTAACTATGGCTACACCTTC.

The sample holds many counts of this clonotype. V gene TRBV20-1 combines with J gene TRBJ2-3, with a weak D call TRBD2 (6 bases). V was pared by 6 bases and J by 8 bases, with 15 bases between. Germline CDR1 reads DFQATT; CDR2 reads SNEGSKA (reference sequence). The CDR3 has 12 residues. For the CDR3, the DNA is TGCAGTGCCCGGGACTCCCGTACTACGCAGTATTTT. Translation: CSARDSRTTQYF.